Below, one T cell receptor (beta chain) is given with its context. Its target is not known. This specimen belongs to a study of cytomegalovirus exposure and HLA in healthy donors. Study conclusions and caveats: Presence/absence analyses supposed approximately even sequencing depth among donors.

Germline CDR1 ENHRY, CDR2 SYGVKD. This CDR3 is 15 amino acids long. The V segment lost 6 bases and the J segment 7 bases; nucleotides outside the gene matches: 11. Use of 60 Vbeta and 13 Jbeta primers characterized the PCR. TCRdb's copy holds only in-frame clones and misses some; the assay was immunoSEQ multiplex PCR. The sample holds 150,000 to 200,000 clones, around 80% seen once. The TCR comes from a man aged 25-45 years in good health and CMV-seropositive. The J gene is TRBJ1-5, the V gene TRBV10-3; 8 nucleotides match TRBD1. The specimen sequenced was PBMCs. The CDR3 DNA reads TGTGCCATCAGCTCTAGGACCAGGGGGCGACAGCCCCAGCATTTT. This encodes CAISSRTRGRQPQHF.